This entry is about one T cell receptor beta chain. This sample stems from a study of blood T cell repertoires in COVID-19. In germline, CDR1 is SGHKS, CDR2 YYEKEE (reference sequence). The J segment lost 6 bases and the V segment lost 1 base, leaving 7 bases of the junction unmatched. The CDR3 runs to 15 residues. Clones were read by immunoSEQ multiplex PCR, and TCRdb kept only the in-frame ones, dropping some. The sample carries about 100,000 clones, about 82% recorded once. V and J are TRBV5-5 and TRBJ2-1, with TRBD1 matching 7 bases. The sequence was collected from a woman aged 60 to 75 in a cohort sampled during active or convalescent COVID-19. What was sequenced was peripheral blood. The CDR3 region has the DNA TGTGCCAGCAGCTTGAACTGGGACAGCGTCAATGAGCAGTTCTTC. Residues: CASSLNWDSVNEQFF. The whole variable domain, remainder taken from reference TRBV5-5 and TRBJ2-1, is DAGVTQSPTHLIKTRGQQVTLRCSPISGHKSVSWYQQVLGQGPQFIFQYYEKEERGRGNFPDRFSARQFPNYSSELNVNALLLGDSALYLCASSLNWDSVNEQFFGPGTRLTVL.